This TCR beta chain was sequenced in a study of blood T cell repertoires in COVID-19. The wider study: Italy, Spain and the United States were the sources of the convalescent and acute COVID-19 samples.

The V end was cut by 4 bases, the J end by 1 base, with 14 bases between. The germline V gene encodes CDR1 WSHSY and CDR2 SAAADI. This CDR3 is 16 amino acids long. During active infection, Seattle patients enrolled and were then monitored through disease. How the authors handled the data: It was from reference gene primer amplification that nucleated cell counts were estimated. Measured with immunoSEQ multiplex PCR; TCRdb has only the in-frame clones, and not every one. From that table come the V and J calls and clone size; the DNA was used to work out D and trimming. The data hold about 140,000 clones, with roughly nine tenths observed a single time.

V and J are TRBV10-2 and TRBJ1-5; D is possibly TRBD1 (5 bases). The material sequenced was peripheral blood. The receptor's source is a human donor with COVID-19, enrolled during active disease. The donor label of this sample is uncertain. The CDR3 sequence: CASSAFGGASNQPQHF. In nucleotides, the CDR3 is TGCGCCAGCAGTGCTTTCGGAGGGGCCAGCAATCAGCCCCAGCATTTT.